Detailed here is one T cell receptor (beta chain). The antigen remains undetermined. This sample is drawn from a study of T cells in Graves' hyperthyroidism and ophthalmopathy. Diagnoses used clinical symptoms, serum thyroxine and TRAb, thyroid ultrasound and orbital computed tomography. Germline V lookup: CDR1 SNHLY, CDR2 FYNNEI. This CDR3 contains 13 residues. With 1 base removed from V and 5 bases from J, the gap between germline ends came to 8 bases. Study-wide findings and caveats: Patients with ophthalmopathy were separated from those with stable hyperthyroidism by a 13 V-J model. A median about 6.2 months before onset, the model predicted ophthalmopathy. In the blood, most expanded thyroid clonotypes above 0.001 appeared as well.

Regions amplified from RNA transcripts were the TCR beta CDR3 regions. HTBI primers were the set used in a first-round RT-PCR of the TCR CDR3. Each CDR3 protein is one row after TCRdb ran MiXCR on the multiplex PCR reads. The table records more than 550,000 distinct CDR3 sequences, roughly 45% of them present only once. The V gene is TRBV2, the J gene TRBJ2-5, with a tentative D call TRBD2 (5 bases). Sequencing was carried out using peripheral blood or thyroid tissue (not recorded which). The sequence derives from an adult man with Graves' disease, either hyperthyroidism or ophthalmopathy (not recorded which). The CDR3 bases are TGTGCCAGCAGTGAAGTGTCTAGCGAGACCCAGTACTTC. Translated: CASSEVSSETQYF. Based on the CDR3 plus reference TRBV2 and TRBJ2-5, the full variable domain is EPEVTQTPSHQVTQMGQEVILRCVPISNHLYFYWYRQILGQKVEFLVSFYNNEISEKSEIFDDQFSVERPDGSNFTLKIRSTKLEDSAMYFCASSEVSSETQYFGPGTRLLVL.